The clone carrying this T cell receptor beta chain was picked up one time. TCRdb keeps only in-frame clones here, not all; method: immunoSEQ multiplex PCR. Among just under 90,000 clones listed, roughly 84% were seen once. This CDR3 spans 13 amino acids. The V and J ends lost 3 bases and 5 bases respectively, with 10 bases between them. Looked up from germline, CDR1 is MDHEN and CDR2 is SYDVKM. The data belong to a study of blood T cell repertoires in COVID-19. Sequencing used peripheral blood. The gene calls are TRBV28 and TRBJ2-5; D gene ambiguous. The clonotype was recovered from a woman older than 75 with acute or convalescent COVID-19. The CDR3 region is CASSLPGPETQYF. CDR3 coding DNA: TGTGCCAGCAGTTTGCCGGGTCCCGAGACCCAGTACTTC. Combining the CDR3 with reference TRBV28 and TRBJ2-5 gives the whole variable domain DVKVTQSSRYLVKRTGEKVFLECVQDMDHENMFWYRQDPGLGLRLIYFSYDVKMKEKGDIPEGYSVSREKKERFSLILESASTNQTSMYLCASSLPGPETQYFGPGTRLLVL.